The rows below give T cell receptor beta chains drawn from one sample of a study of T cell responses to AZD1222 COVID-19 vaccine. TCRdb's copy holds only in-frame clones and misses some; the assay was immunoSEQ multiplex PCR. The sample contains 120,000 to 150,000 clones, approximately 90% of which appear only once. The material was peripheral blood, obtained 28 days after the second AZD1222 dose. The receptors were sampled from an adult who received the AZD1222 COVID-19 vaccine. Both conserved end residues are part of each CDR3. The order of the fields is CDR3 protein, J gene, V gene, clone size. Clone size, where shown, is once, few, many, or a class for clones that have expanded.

CDR3: CASSSTRGVYEGKLFF
J: TRBJ1-4
V: TRBV18
size: -

CDR3: CASSYSQGRDEKLFF
J: TRBJ1-4
V: TRBV6-6
size: -

CDR3: CASSRLESAGELFF
J: TRBJ2-2
V: TRBV3-1/TRBV3-2
size: -

CDR3: CASSTPGLAGGISYNEQFF
J: TRBJ2-1
V: TRBV19
size: -

CDR3: CASSQVARLAGTDTQYF
J: TRBJ2-3
V: TRBV3-1/TRBV3-2
size: once

CDR3: CASGGTAYNEQFF
J: TRBJ2-1
V: TRBV5-1
size: -

CDR3: CASSSRGTSTEAFF
J: TRBJ1-1
V: TRBV19
size: -

CDR3: CASSLDLGTQYF
J: TRBJ2-3
V: TRBV5-1
size: -

CDR3: CASSLQMKAFF
J: TRBJ1-1
V: TRBV19
size: -

CDR3: CASSVETASHSGNTIYF
J: TRBJ1-3
V: TRBV9
size: -

CDR3: CASSRTGLSGANVLTF
J: TRBJ2-6
V: TRBV7-9
size: -

CDR3: CASSPQGAHDQPQHF
J: TRBJ1-5
V: TRBV18
size: once

CDR3: CAWNPRGGGSGYTF
J: TRBJ1-2
V: TRBV30
size: -

CDR3: CASSPPPGLEQFF
J: TRBJ2-1
V: TRBV5-5
size: -

CDR3: CATSARDRVYGYTF
J: TRBJ1-2
V: TRBV24-1
size: -

CDR3: CASSQGGDTQYF
J: TRBJ2-3
V: TRBV4-2
size: -

CDR3: CASSRQGPFEAFF
J: TRBJ1-1
V: TRBV28
size: -